These 20 T cell receptor beta chains share one sample of origin, sequenced in a study of blood T cells in healthy people across ages. Sample-barcoded 5' priming and a J-beta primer mix drove a second PCR of about 6 to 11 cycles. TCRdb used MiXCR to reprocess the 5' RACE reads, holding one entry per CDR3 protein. The sample lists about 1.6 million distinct CDR3 sequences, about 32% occurring once. Sequenced: blood. Source of these receptors: a woman younger than 45 in good health.

The genes are TRBV3-1 and TRBJ2-3; tentative D call: TRBD2 (5 bases). Germline assignment: CDR1 LGHDT and CDR2 YNNKEL (reference sequence). The CDR3 totals 14 residues. V dropped 1 base and J dropped 8 bases, with 13 bases sitting between them. The CDR3 loop is CASSQGTRKATQYF. The CDR3 DNA follows: TGTGCCAGCAGCCAAGGGACTCGGAAGGCTACGCAGTATTTT.

The rearrangement joins TRBV7-9 to TRBJ2-4, with 7 bases aligning to TRBD1. The J call is in doubt because the DNA end fits TRBJ2-7 better. Germline CDR1 reads SEHNR; CDR2 reads FQNEAQ (reference sequence). This CDR3 region has 19 residues. CDR3 residues: CASSGPGTELSTPRSEQYF. The CDR3 DNA is TGTGCCAGCAGCGGTCCAGGGACAGAGTTGTCGACCCCTAGGAGCGAGCAGTACTTC.

This clonotype was seen only a few times. The chain has TRBV29-1 and TRBJ2-2; D uncertain. Germline CDR1 is SQVTM and CDR2 is ANQGSEA. CDR3 size: 11 residues. V was cut by 4 bases and J by 4 bases, with 4 bases left in between. The chain's CDR3 is CSVVSTGELFF. The CDR3 DNA is TGCAGCGTTGTTTCCACCGGGGAGCTGTTTTTT.

This chain joins TRBV11-2 and TRBJ2-7, with no clear D. The V end lost 0 bases, the J end lost 4 bases, and 10 bases lay between the germline ends. The CDR3 totals 14 residues. CDR1 and CDR2 from the germline V gene are SGHAT and FQNNGV. The CDR3 protein is CASSLDRLWYEQYF. The CDR3 DNA reads as TGTGCCAGCAGCTTAGACCGTTTGTGGTACGAGCAGTACTTC. Full variable domain (outside the CDR3, taken from reference TRBV11-2 and TRBJ2-7): EAGVAQSPRYKIIEKRQSVAFWCNPISGHATLYWYQQILGQGPKLLIQFQNNGVVDDSQLPKDRFSAERLKGVDSTLKIQPAKLEDSAVYLCASSLDRLWYEQYFGPGTRLTVT.

This clonotype was detected many times. This chain joins TRBV20-1 and TRBJ1-5; perhaps TRBD1 as D (6 bases). The V gene lost 4 bases and the J gene lost 2 bases, with 6 bases spanning the gap. The germline CDR1 and CDR2 sequences are DFQATT and SNEGSKA (reference sequence). CDR3 size: 12 residues. The CDR3 DNA reads TGCAGTGCTACAGGGGGCAATCAGCCCCAGCATTTT. As protein: CSATGGNQPQHF.

In this sample, this clonotype turned up a few times. The chain has TRBV6-6 and TRBJ2-7; D gene unclear. With the DNA end fitting TRBJ2-5 better, the J assignment may be wrong. Germline V gene lookup returns CDR1 MNHNY and CDR2 SVGAGI (reference sequence). This CDR3 spans 15 amino acids. The DNA for the CDR3 is TGTGCCAGCAGGGCCGGGCCACTCCAGACGGGGACCCAGTACTTC. Protein product: CASRAGPLQTGTQYF.

The rearrangement joins TRBV3-1 to TRBJ2-5, with no clear D. The germline V and J ends were trimmed by 2 bases and 2 bases, with 9 bases remaining between them. CDR3 length: 14 amino acids. Per the germline V gene, CDR1 is LGHDT and CDR2 is YNNKEL (reference sequence). CDR3 loop: CASSQMAEQETQYF. The CDR3 DNA follows: TGTGCCAGCAGCCAAATGGCAGAGCAAGAGACCCAGTACTTC.

The chain has TRBV5-1 and TRBJ2-1; D not certain. Per germline, CDR1 SGHRS and CDR2 YFSETQ. This CDR3 spans 14 amino acids. V was trimmed by 1 base and J by 6 bases, leaving 11 bases between them. The CDR3 DNA is TGCGCCAGCAGCTTGAATCCTAGGAGCAATGAGCAGTTCTTC. This codes for CASSLNPRSNEQFF.

This clonotype showed up just a few times. The chain links TRBV20-1 to TRBJ2-4, with a weak D call TRBD1 (6 bases). The J call may not be correct, given that the DNA end is closer to TRBJ2-7. This CDR3 has 14 amino acids. Germline values: CDR1 DFQATT, CDR2 SNEGSKA (reference sequence). The CDR3 bases are TGCAGTGCTAGAGAGAGTGGGGGCGCATACGAGCAGTACTTC. Residues: CSARESGGAYEQYF.

The chain links TRBV7-2 to TRBJ1-5; 12 bases map to TRBD1. The CDR3 is 17 residues long. V was clipped by 1 base and J by 2 bases; unmatched bases: 3. In germline, CDR1 is SGHTA, CDR2 FQGNSA. CDR3 amino acids: CASSLVGQGAGNQPQHF. The CDR3 DNA reads as TGTGCCAGCAGCTTAGTGGGACAGGGGGCTGGCAATCAGCCCCAGCATTTT. Full variable domain (rest looked up from reference TRBV7-2 and TRBJ1-5): GAGVSQSPSNKVTEKGKDVELRCDPISGHTALYWYRQSLGQGLEFLIYFQGNSAPDKSGLPSDRFSAERTGGSVSTLTIQRTQQEDSAVYLCASSLVGQGAGNQPQHFGDGTRLSIL.

This rearrangement joins TRBV27 to TRBJ2-1; D is unclear. Trimming took off 2 bases at V and 7 bases at J, with 15 bases between the two ends. Germline V CDR1 and CDR2: MNHEY, SMNVEV (reference sequence). The CDR3 has 15 residues. This CDR3 is CASSLVGANRNEQFF. DNA of the CDR3: TGTGCCAGCAGTTTAGTCGGTGCCAACCGGAATGAGCAGTTCTTC.

V gene TRBV4-1 combines with J gene TRBJ2-1, with 11 bases that match TRBD2. This CDR3 contains 17 residues. The germline V gene has CDR1 MGHRA and CDR2 YSYEKL. The J segment lost 4 bases and the V segment lost 0 bases, leaving 5 bases of the junction unmatched. CDR3 sequence (DNA): TGCGCCAGCAGCCAAGATCAAGGACTAGCGGGTTACAATGAGCAGTTCTTC. Translated: CASSQDQGLAGYNEQFF.

The chain couples TRBV7-6 to TRBJ2-1; 7 positions agree with TRBD1. Gene TRBJ2-7 matches the end of the DNA better, so the J call may be wrong. The CDR3 length is 17 residues. CDR1 and CDR2 (germline): SGHVS, FNYEAQ. CDR3 DNA: TGTGCCAGCAGCTTAGCCCTAGGGGGCCACTCCTACAATGAGCAGTACTTC. Its protein product is CASSLALGGHSYNEQYF.

The chain joins TRBV12-3 or TRBV12-4 to TRBJ2-7; D is unresolved. V was clipped by 3 bases and J by 4 bases, with 7 bases between them. The CDR3 sequence is 12 residues long. The CDR3 DNA is TGTGCCAGCAGTTTTACTATTTACGAGCAGTACTTC. Encoded protein: CASSFTIYEQYF.

Many counts were recorded for this clonotype. J is TRBJ2-5 and V is TRBV3-1, with D perhaps TRBD2 (6 bases). Per germline, CDR1 LGHDT and CDR2 YNNKEL (reference sequence). The length of the CDR3 is 14 residues. Deletions cut 4 bases from V and 4 bases from J, with 13 bases between. In nucleotides, the CDR3 is TGTGCCAGCAGCCCGGGGCCCGGGGGAGAGACCCAGTACTTC. It translates to CASSPGPGGETQYF.

The chain combines TRBV4-1 with TRBJ1-2; weak D call: TRBD1 (5 bases). V lost 0 bases, J lost 8 bases, and 13 bases lay in between. The germline V gene has CDR1 MGHRA and CDR2 YSYEKL. This CDR3 has 14 amino acids. The CDR3 sequence: CASSQDLGTWGYTF. CDR3 nucleotides: TGCGCCAGCAGCCAAGATCTCGGGACGTGGGGCTACACCTTC.

This sequence joins TRBV20-1 and TRBJ1-4; D is perhaps TRBD1 (5 bases). The ends were cut back, 2 bases at V and 3 bases at J, with 10 bases in the middle. Germline V gives CDR1 DFQATT, CDR2 SNEGSKA (reference sequence). The CDR3 has 14 residues. In nucleotides, the CDR3 is TGCAGTGCTAGACGCGGGGCGGCTAATGAAAAACTGTTTTTT. Encoded protein: CSARRGAANEKLFF.

This clonotype has just a few counts. This chain uses TRBV20-1 with TRBJ2-3; the match to TRBD1 covers 10 bases. The V gene end was trimmed by 5 bases and the J gene end by 6 bases; junction bases not matched to a gene: 5. The CDR3 spans 13 residues. Germline CDR1 DFQATT, CDR2 SNEGSKA (reference sequence). For the CDR3, the DNA is TGCAGTGCTGGGGGACAGGGGAAGGATACGCAGTATTTT. Its translation: CSAGGQGKDTQYF.

In this sample, this clonotype turned up a few times. The chain combines TRBV20-1 with TRBJ1-1; D is unclear. Trimming pared 7 bases from V and 1 base from J, leaving 10 bases between. This CDR3 contains 12 residues. Germline V gene data show CDR1 as DFQATT and CDR2 as SNEGSKA (reference sequence). The CDR3 bases are TGCAGTGTTTCGGTCGGGAACACTGAAGCTTTCTTT. It codes for CSVSVGNTEAFF.

This clonotype was observed a handful of times. The chain has TRBV29-1 and TRBJ1-3; D remains ambiguous. The CDR3 covers 13 residues. Per the germline V gene, CDR1 is SQVTM and CDR2 is ANQGSEA. With 3 bases removed from V and 8 bases from J, the gap between germline ends came to 14 bases. CDR3 in DNA: TGCAGCGTTGAGAAGAAAGGTTCACACACCATATATTTT. This sequence encodes CSVEKKGSHTIYF.